Below are 12 T cell receptor beta chains sequenced from a single sample in a study of tumor and adjacent non-tumor tissue in lung cancer. The template was RNA from unsorted bulk tissue. A modified ARM-PCR protocol with three rounds of nested PCR amplified TCRbeta. A single record per CDR3 protein comes from TCRdb applying MiXCR to the multiplex PCR reads. The sample holds 84,000 or so distinct CDR3 sequences, about three fifths seen once. Sequenced material: lung tumor tissue. The receptors derive from a man between 70 and 80 years old with non-small cell lung cancer.

Turning to this clonotype: The missing conserved phenylalanine or tryptophan at the end of this CDR3 makes a read error likely. The limits of the CDR3 on the DNA are not certain, so only TCRdb's listed CDR3 is given. The V call is TRBV2, the J call TRBJ1-2. Germline CDR1 SNHLY, CDR2 FYNNEI. Counting both end residues, the CDR3 totals 12 amino acids. The CDR3 reads CASREDHYSYTY.

This clonotype was picked up many times. V usage is TRBV10-3 and J usage is TRBJ1-5; D may be TRBD1 (6 bases). This CDR3 spans 16 amino acids. CDR1 and CDR2 from the germline V gene are ENHRY and SYGVKD. The V end lost 2 bases, the J end lost 6 bases, and 17 bases lay between the germline ends. The CDR3 region has the DNA TGTGCCATCAGTGAGGCGTCGGGGGGGGCGGGTCAGCCCCAGCATTTT. Encoded protein: CAISEASGGAGQPQHF.

The count of this clonotype is one. The V and J genes are TRBV6-2 or TRBV6-3 and TRBJ2-2; 15 bases match TRBD2. The length of the CDR3 is 19 residues. The germline CDR1 and CDR2 sequences are MNHEY and SVGEGT. CDR3 loop: CASSRPGLAGGRDTGELFF. CDR3 sequence (DNA): TGTGCATCATCAAGGCCCGGACTAGCGGGGGGGCGGGACACCGGGGAGCTGTTTTTT.

This clonotype was seen just once. The junction departs from germline at one end; a sequencing error may be responsible. The chain uses TRBV6-1 and TRBJ2-2; weak D call: TRBD2 (5 bases). CDR3 length: 12 amino acids. Germline V lookup: CDR1 MNHNS, CDR2 SASEGT. As DNA, the CDR3 is TGTGCCAACAGTGAACTGGTCGGGGAGTTGTTTTTT. Amino acids: CANSELVGELFF.

A remark on this clonotype: The junction departs from the called germline gene at one end, perhaps through a read error. The rearrangement joins TRBV6-5 to TRBJ1-4; D perhaps matches TRBD1 (5 bases). This CDR3 region has 14 residues. CDR1 is MNHEY, CDR2 SVGAGI, per germline. CDR3 sequence reads: CASNWKRGGENLFF. CDR3 coding DNA: TGTGCCAGCAATTGGAAGCGGGGGGGTGAAAATCTGTTTTTT.

This clonotype occurred a few times. Just one base apart from a much larger clone, this may be a read error. V is TRBV6-1 and J is TRBJ1-1; TRBD1 matches at 7 bases. The CDR3 runs to 12 residues. Germline CDR1 and CDR2: MNHNS and SASEGT. The CDR3 bases are TGTGCCGGCAGGGGGGGAGCGCGAGGAGCTTTCTTT. Amino acid sequence: CAGRGGARGAFF.

Notes on this clonotype: Without the conserved terminal phenylalanine or tryptophan, this CDR3 likely stems from a read error. The rearrangement uses TRBV11-2 and TRBJ2-5, with 10 positions matching TRBD2. This CDR3 region has 17 residues. From germline, CDR1 is SGHAT and CDR2 FQNNGV. Unmatched junction bases numbered 11, after V lost 5 bases and J lost 2 bases. The CDR3 DNA reads TGTGCCAGCAGCCTCCTGGTACTAGCGGGAAATCAAGAGACCCAGTACGTC. Protein product: CASSLLVLAGNQETQYV.

The chain recombines TRBV6-4 with TRBJ2-6; D ambiguous. CDR3 length: 14 residues. The germline V and J ends were trimmed by 2 bases and 2 bases, with 4 bases remaining between them. In germline, CDR1 is MRHNA, CDR2 SNTAGT. Here the CDR3 reads CASSDSAGANVLTF. The CDR3 coding sequence is TGTGCCAGCAGTGACAGCGCTGGGGCCAACGTCCTGACTTTC.

This clonotype occurred many times. This sequence joins TRBV6-1 and TRBJ1-6, with a possible D match to TRBD1 (6 bases). The CDR3 is made up of 14 amino acids. Germline V gene data show CDR1 as MNHNS and CDR2 as SASEGT. The V gene lost 6 bases and the J gene lost 7 bases, with 13 bases spanning the gap. The CDR3 DNA is TGTGCCAGCAGACTACAGGGTGGAAATTCACCCCTCCACTTT. The encoded protein is CASRLQGGNSPLHF.

The CDR3 spells CASSNSGTDFYGYTF. CDR3 nucleotide sequence: TGTGCCAGCTCGAACTCTGGGACAGATTTCTATGGCTACACCTTC. The chain links TRBV18 to TRBJ1-2, with TRBD1 matching over 7 bases. CDR3 length: 15 amino acids. Germline V gives CDR1 KGHSH, CDR2 LQKENI. V shed 6 bases, J shed 4 bases, and the junction held 11 bases outside the gene matches.

This clonotype was recorded at least ten times. This CDR3 reads CAWSRDYEQYF. As DNA, the CDR3 is TGTGCCTGGAGTAGGGATTACGAGCAGTACTTC. The rearrangement uses TRBV30 and TRBJ2-7; D is undetermined. The length of the CDR3 is 11 residues. V lost 2 bases, J lost 4 bases, and 6 bases lay in between. In germline, CDR1 is GTSNPN, CDR2 SVGIG (reference sequence). The full variable domain, rest sourced from reference TRBV30 and TRBJ2-7, is SQTIHQWPATLVQPVGSPLSLECTVEGTSNPNLYWYRQAAGRGLQLLFYSVGIGQISSEVPQNLSASRPQDRQFILSSKKLLLSDSGFYLCAWSRDYEQYFGPGTRLTVT.

The chain is built from TRBV12-3 or TRBV12-4 and TRBJ2-3; D perhaps matches TRBD2 (5 bases). The CDR3 has 17 amino acids. The germline V and J ends were trimmed by 5 bases and 2 bases, with 20 bases remaining between them. This CDR3 reads CASSTSLSREDTDTQYF. The CDR3 DNA follows: TGTGCCAGCAGTACTTCCCTATCCCGGGAAGACACAGATACGCAGTATTTT.